A single sample is the source of the 10 T cell receptor beta chains below, sequenced in a study of early T cells in non-severe SARS-CoV-2 infection. Using its own MiXCR run on the 5' RACE reads, TCRdb lists one record per CDR3 protein. Among about 80,000 distinct CDR3 sequences listed, 5% were seen once. Sequenced material: whole blood, taken at baseline. The receptors shown here come from an adult who was a healthcare worker with PCR-confirmed SARS-CoV-2 infection or an uninfected control (not recorded which).

This clonotype was seen ten or more times. This rearrangement joins TRBV7-9 to TRBJ1-5, with 8 bases fitting TRBD1. After removal of 5 bases from V and 7 bases from J, the junction contained 7 bases not matched to a gene. CDR1 SEHNR and CDR2 FQNEAQ come from the germline V gene (reference sequence). The CDR3 has 14 residues. DNA of the CDR3: TGTGCCAGCAGCCCAGGGGGCTTCGGACAGCCCCAGCATTTT. Its translation: CASSPGGFGQPQHF.

This clonotype was counted ten times or more. The chain has TRBV25-1 and TRBJ2-1, with a weak D call TRBD2 (7 bases). The CDR3 runs 17 residues. Germline loops: CDR1 MGHDK, CDR2 SYGVNS. Trimming took off 5 bases at V and 10 bases at J, with 27 bases between the two ends. The CDR3 reads CASSSLGGEGPSMEQFF. The CDR3 DNA is TGTGCCAGCAGTTCCCTAGGGGGGGAGGGCCCGTCAATGGAGCAGTTCTTC.

This clonotype was detected many times. The genes are TRBV29-1 and TRBJ1-2, with D maybe TRBD1 (5 bases). Trimming left V 5 bases short and J 4 bases short, with 17 bases between. Germline CDR1 is SQVTM and CDR2 is ANQGSEA. The CDR3 has 14 amino acids. CDR3: CSVSLTGRIYGYTF. In DNA form, the CDR3 reads TGCAGCGTTTCTCTAACGGGGCGGATCTATGGCTACACCTTC.

This clonotype was seen ten or more times. The V call is TRBV6-1, the J call TRBJ2-2, with 11 bases lining up with TRBD2. V lost 3 bases to trimming and J lost 1 base; unmatched junction nucleotides: 4. Per germline, CDR1 MNHNS and CDR2 SASEGT. The CDR3 totals 17 residues. The CDR3 DNA is TGTGCCAGCAGTGATAGGGGACTAGCGGAGAACACCGGGGAGCTGTTTTTT. Its protein product is CASSDRGLAENTGELFF.

V is TRBV7-9 and J is TRBJ2-3; 8 nucleotides agree with TRBD1. The CDR3 has 14 residues. From germline, CDR1 is SEHNR and CDR2 FQNEAQ (reference sequence). Trimming at V came to 4 bases and at J to 3 bases, leaving 3 bases not matched to a gene. The CDR3 is CASSSGTGTDTQYF. The CDR3 bases are TGTGCCAGCAGCTCCGGGACAGGAACAGATACGCAGTATTTT.

This clonotype appeared many times. The junction departs from the called germline gene at one end, perhaps through a read error. The J gene is TRBJ2-7, the V gene TRBV25-1; D perhaps matches TRBD2 (5 bases). From germline, CDR1 is MGHDK and CDR2 SYGVNS. The CDR3 covers 14 residues. In DNA form, the CDR3 reads TGTGCCAGCAGCGAATGGACTGCTCCCTACGAGCAGTACTTC. Its translation: CASSEWTAPYEQYF.

The rearrangement joins TRBV12-3 or TRBV12-4 to TRBJ1-2, with D maybe TRBD1 (6 bases). Trimming cost V 3 bases and J 8 bases, with 22 bases left between them. The CDR3 has 16 amino acids. In nucleotides, the CDR3 is TGTGCCAGCAGTTTGGGGACATCAACCCCCTCGGAAGGCTACACCTTC. This sequence encodes CASSLGTSTPSEGYTF.

This clonotype appeared a few times. The J gene is TRBJ1-1, the V gene TRBV5-4; perhaps TRBD1 as D (6 bases). Germline V gene data show CDR1 as SGHNT and CDR2 as YYREEE (reference sequence). V lost 4 bases and J 4 bases, leaving 17 bases between the germline ends. This CDR3 has 15 residues. CDR3 in DNA: TGTGCCAGCAGCCCCATCACAGGGAGTGGCACTGAAGCTTTCTTT. Translating gives CASSPITGSGTEAFF. Drawing the rest from reference TRBV5-4 and TRBJ1-1, the complete variable domain is ETGVTQSPTHLIKTRGQQVTLRCSSQSGHNTVSWYQQALGQGPQFIFQYYREEENGRGNFPPRFSGLQFPNYSSELNVNALELDDSALYLCASSPITGSGTEAFFGQGTRLTVV.

The chain's CDR3 is CAGEEGRANYGYTF. CDR3 coding DNA: TGTGCCGGCGAAGAGGGAAGAGCTAACTATGGCTACACCTTC. The chain uses TRBV7-9 and TRBJ1-2; D is undetermined. This CDR3 region has 14 residues. Germline lookup yields CDR1 SEHNR and CDR2 FQNEAQ (reference sequence). Trimming removed 11 bases from V and 0 bases from J, with 16 bases in between.

This clonotype was detected many times. This rearrangement joins TRBV29-1 to TRBJ2-5, with 8 bases identical to TRBD2. Germline CDR1 and CDR2: SQVTM and ANQGSEA. V shed 4 bases, J shed 4 bases, and the junction held 11 bases outside the gene matches. The CDR3 covers 15 residues. The CDR3 loop reads CSVANLVAGGETQYF. The CDR3 DNA reads TGCAGCGTTGCGAACCTTGTGGCGGGAGGAGAGACCCAGTACTTC.